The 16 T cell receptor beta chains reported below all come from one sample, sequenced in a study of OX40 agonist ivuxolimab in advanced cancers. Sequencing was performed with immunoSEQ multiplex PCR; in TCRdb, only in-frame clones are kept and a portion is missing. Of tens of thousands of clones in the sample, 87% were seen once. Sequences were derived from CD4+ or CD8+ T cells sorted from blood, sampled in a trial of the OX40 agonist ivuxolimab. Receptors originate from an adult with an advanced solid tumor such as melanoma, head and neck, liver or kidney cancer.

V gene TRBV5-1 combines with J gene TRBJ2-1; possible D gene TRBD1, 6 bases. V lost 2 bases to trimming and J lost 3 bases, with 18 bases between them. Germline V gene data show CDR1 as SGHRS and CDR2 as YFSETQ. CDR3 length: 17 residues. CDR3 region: CASSFLGVQGVYNEQFF. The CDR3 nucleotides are TGCGCCAGCAGCTTCTTGGGGGTACAGGGAGTCTACAATGAGCAGTTCTTC.

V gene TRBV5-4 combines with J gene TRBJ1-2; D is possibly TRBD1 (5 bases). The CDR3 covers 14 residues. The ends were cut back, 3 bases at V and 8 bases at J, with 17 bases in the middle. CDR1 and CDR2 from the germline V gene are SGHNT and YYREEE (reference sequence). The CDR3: CASSSPGPPAGYTF. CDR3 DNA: TGTGCCAGCAGCTCACCGGGACCCCCGGCGGGCTACACCTTC.

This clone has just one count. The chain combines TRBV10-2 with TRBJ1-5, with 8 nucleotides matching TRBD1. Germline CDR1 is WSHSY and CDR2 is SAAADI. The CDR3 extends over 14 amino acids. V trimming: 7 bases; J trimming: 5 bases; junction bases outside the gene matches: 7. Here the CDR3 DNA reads TGCGCCAGCACGGCAGGGGGCTCAGATCAGCCCCAGCATTTT. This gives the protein CASTAGGSDQPQHF.

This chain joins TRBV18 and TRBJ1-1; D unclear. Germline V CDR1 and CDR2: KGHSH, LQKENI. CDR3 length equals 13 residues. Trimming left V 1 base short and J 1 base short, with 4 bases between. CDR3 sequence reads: CASSPQENTEAFF. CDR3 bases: TGTGCCAGCTCACCACAGGAGAACACTGAAGCTTTCTTT.

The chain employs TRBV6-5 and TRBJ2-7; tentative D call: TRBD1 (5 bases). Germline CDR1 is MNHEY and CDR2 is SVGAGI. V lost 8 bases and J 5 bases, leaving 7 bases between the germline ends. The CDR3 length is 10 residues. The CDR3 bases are TGTGCCAGCCCCAGGGACGAGCAGTACTTC. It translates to CASPRDEQYF.

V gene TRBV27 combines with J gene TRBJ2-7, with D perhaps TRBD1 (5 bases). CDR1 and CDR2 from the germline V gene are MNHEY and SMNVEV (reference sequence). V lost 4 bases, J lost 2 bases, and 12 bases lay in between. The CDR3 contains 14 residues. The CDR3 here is CASSSMSRAYEQYF. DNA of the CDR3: TGTGCCAGCAGTTCAATGAGCAGGGCCTACGAGCAGTACTTC.

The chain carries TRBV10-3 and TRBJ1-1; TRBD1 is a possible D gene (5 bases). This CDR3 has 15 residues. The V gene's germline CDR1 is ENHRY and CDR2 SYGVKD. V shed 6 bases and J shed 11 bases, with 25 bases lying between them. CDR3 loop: CAIRDKTDTNGRAFF. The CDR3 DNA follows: TGTGCCATCAGGGATAAGACAGACACTAACGGGAGGGCTTTCTTT.

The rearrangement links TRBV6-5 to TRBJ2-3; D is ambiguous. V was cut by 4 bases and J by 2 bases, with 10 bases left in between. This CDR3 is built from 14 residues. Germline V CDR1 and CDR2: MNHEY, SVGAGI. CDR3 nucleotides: TGTGCCAGCAGTTTAGAATCCCCCACAGATACGCAGTATTTT. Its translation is CASSLESPTDTQYF.

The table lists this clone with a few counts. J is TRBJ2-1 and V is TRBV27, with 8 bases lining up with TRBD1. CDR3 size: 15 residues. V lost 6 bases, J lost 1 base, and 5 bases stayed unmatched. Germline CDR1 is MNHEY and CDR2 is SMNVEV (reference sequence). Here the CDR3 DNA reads TGTGCCAGCAGCCCTACAGGGGGATCCTACAATGAGCAGTTCTTC. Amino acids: CASSPTGGSYNEQFF.

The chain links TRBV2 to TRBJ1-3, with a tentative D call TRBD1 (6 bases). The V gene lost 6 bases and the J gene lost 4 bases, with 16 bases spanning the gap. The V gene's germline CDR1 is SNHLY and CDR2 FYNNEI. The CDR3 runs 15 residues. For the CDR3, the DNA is TGTGCCAGCAGACCCCCCGGGGGCTCGGGAAACACCATATATTTT. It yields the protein CASRPPGGSGNTIYF. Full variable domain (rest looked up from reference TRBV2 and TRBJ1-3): EPEVTQTPSHQVTQMGQEVILRCVPISNHLYFYWYRQILGQKVEFLVSFYNNEISEKSEIFDDQFSVERPDGSNFTLKIRSTKLEDSAMYFCASRPPGGSGNTIYFGEGSWLTVV.

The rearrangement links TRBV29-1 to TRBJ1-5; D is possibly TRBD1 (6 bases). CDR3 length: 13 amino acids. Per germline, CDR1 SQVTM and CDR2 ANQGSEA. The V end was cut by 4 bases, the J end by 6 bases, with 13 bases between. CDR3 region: CSVGQGLTQPQHF. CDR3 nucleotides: TGCAGCGTTGGGCAGGGGCTAACTCAGCCCCAGCATTTT.

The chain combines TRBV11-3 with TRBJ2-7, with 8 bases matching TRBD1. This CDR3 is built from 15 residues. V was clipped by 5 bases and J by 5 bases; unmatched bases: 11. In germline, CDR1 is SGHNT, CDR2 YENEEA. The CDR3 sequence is CASSPGQGRSHEQYF. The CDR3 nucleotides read TGTGCCAGCAGCCCCGGACAGGGACGGTCCCACGAGCAGTACTTC.

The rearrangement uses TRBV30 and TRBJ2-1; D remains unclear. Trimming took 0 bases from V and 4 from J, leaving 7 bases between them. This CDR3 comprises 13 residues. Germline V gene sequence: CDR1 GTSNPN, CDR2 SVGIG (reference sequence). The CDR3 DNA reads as TGTGCCTGGAGTGTGACGGATTACAATGAGCAGTTCTTC. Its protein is CAWSVTDYNEQFF.

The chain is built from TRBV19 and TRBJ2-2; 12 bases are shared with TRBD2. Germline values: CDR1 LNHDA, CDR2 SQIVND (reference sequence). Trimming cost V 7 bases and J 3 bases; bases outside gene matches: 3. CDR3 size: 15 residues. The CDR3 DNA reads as TGTGCCAGTAAGGGACTAGCGGGTTACACCGGGGAGCTGTTTTTT. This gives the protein CASKGLAGYTGELFF.

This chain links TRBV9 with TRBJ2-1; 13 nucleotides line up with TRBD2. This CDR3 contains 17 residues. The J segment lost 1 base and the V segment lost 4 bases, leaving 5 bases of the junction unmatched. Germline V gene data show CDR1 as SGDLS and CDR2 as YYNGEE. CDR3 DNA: TGTGCCAGCAGCCCTCCACTAGCGGGAGGGTCCTACAATGAGCAGTTCTTC. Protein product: CASSPPLAGGSYNEQFF.

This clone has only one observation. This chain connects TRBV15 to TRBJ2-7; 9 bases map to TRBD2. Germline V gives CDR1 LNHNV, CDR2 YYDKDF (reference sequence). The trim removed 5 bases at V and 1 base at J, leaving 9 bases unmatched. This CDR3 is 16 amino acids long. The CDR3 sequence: CATSPQRGEGSYEQYF. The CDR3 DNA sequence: TGTGCCACCAGCCCCCAGCGGGGGGAAGGGTCCTACGAGCAGTACTTC.